This TCR beta chain is drawn from a study of control samples from healthy donors and cancer patients. The data were produced by immunoSEQ multiplex PCR, yet TCRdb's version contains in-frame clones alone and is incomplete. The sample records around 70,000 clones, 89% being singletons. The CDR3 loop spans 16 amino acids. The V end was cut by 4 bases, the J end by 8 bases, with 22 bases between. CDR1 is SGHDN and CDR2 is FVKESK in the germline V gene. The origin of this receptor is a woman aged 50 to 65 with colorectal cancer. The genes are TRBV14 and TRBJ2-3; D possibly uses TRBD1 or TRBD2 (7 bases each). The specimen sequenced was PBMCs. The CDR3 DNA sequence: TGTGCCAGCAGCCCCCTGGGGGGGAGGGGGCGTGGTACGCAGTATTTT. It specifies CASSPLGGRGRGTQYF. Looking up the rest from reference TRBV14 and TRBJ2-3 gives the full variable domain: EAGVTQFPSHSVIEKGQTVTLRCDPISGHDNLYWYRRVMGKEIKFLLHFVKESKQDESGMPNNRFLAERTGGTYSTLKVQPAELEDSGVYFCASSPLGGRGRGTQYFGPGTRLTVL.